The following is a TCR beta chain sequence with its context. This sample stems from a study of T cell changes during pregnancy in multiple sclerosis. The data were produced by immunoSEQ multiplex PCR, yet TCRdb's version contains in-frame clones alone and is incomplete. The sample yields fewer than 50,000 clones, more than 90% seen once. The germline gives CDR1 SEHNR, CDR2 FQNEAQ (reference sequence). Trimming cost V 5 bases and J 8 bases, with 15 bases left between them. The CDR3 is 13 residues long. This chain uses TRBV7-9 with TRBJ1-2; perhaps TRBD1 as D (6 bases). This receptor was taken from a female donor with multiple sclerosis, enrolled in a pregnancy study. The source material was CD8+ T cells from peripheral blood mononuclear cells, sampled in the third trimester of pregnancy. CDR3 region: CASSPGGAPGYTF. The DNA of the CDR3 is TGTGCCAGCAGCCCGGGGGGGGCGCCCGGCTACACCTTC.